This entry is about one T cell receptor (beta chain). This sample is drawn from a study of shared clonotypes between healthy human individuals. The V gene's germline CDR1 is SGHTA and CDR2 FQGNSA. This CDR3 contains 15 residues. Trimming pared 1 base from V and 4 bases from J, leaving 11 bases between. The protocol was immunoSEQ multiplex PCR, while the TCRdb copy is restricted to in-frame clones and leaves out a portion. The data hold some 470,000 clones, with over 60% observed a single time. Sequencing input: PBMCs. V usage is TRBV7-2 and J usage is TRBJ1-3, with D possibly TRBD1 on 6 matching bases. This TCR came from a middle-aged woman in good health. Some clones in this sample may be carry-over from other donors' samples. The CDR3 bases are TGTGCCAGCAGCTTAGGTGGGACACCAGGAAACACCATATATTTT. Translating gives CASSLGGTPGNTIYF.